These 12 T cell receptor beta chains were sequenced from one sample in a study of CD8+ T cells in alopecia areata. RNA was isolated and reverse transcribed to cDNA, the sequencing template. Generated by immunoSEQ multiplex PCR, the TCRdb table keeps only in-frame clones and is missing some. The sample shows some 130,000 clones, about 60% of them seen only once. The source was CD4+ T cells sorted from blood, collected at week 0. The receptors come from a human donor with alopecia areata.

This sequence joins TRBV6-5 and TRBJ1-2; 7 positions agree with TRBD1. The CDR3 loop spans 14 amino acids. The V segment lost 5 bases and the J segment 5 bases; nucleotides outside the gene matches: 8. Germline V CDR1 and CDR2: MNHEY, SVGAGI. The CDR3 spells CASSVPGQPYGYTF. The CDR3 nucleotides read TGTGCCAGCAGTGTCCCGGGACAGCCTTATGGCTACACCTTC.

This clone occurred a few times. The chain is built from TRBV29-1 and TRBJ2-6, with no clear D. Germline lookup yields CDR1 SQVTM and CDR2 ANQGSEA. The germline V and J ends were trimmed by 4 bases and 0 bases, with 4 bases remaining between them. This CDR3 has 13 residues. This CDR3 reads CSVATSGANVLTF. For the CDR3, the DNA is TGCAGCGTTGCCACCTCTGGGGCCAACGTCCTGACTTTC. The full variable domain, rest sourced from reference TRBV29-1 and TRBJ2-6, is SAVISQKPSRDICQRGTSLTIQCQVDSQVTMMFWYRQQPGQSLTLIATANQGSEATYESGFVIDKFPISRPNLTFSTLTVSNMSPEDSSIYLCSVATSGANVLTFGAGSRLTVL.

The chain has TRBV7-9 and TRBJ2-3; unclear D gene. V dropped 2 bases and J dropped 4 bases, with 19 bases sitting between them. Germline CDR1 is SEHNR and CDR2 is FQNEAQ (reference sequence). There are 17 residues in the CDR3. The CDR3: CASSLPVSVSEPDTQYF. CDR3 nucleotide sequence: TGTGCCAGCAGCTTACCCGTCTCTGTTTCGGAGCCAGATACGCAGTATTTT.

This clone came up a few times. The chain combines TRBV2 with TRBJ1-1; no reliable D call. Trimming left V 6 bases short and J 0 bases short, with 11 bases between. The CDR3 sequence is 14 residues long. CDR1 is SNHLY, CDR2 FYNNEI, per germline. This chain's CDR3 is CASRIRAMNTEAFF. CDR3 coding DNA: TGTGCCAGCAGGATCCGGGCCATGAACACTGAAGCTTTCTTT.

The CDR3 nucleotides read TGTGCCAGCTCACCGCGAAGCGGGGGGGCTGCAGATACGCAGTATTTT. Translation gives CASSPRSGGAADTQYF. V gene TRBV18 combines with J gene TRBJ2-3, with 10 bases aligning to TRBD2. Per germline, CDR1 KGHSH and CDR2 LQKENI. CDR3 size: 16 residues. The V gene end was trimmed by 3 bases and the J gene end by 4 bases; junction bases not matched to a gene: 7. The variable domain in full, with the rest retrieved from reference TRBV18 and TRBJ2-3, is NAGVMQNPRHLVRRRGQEARLRCSPMKGHSHVYWYRQLPEEGLKFMVYLQKENIIDESGMPKERFSAEFPKEGPSILRIQQVVRGDSAAYFCASSPRSGGAADTQYFGPGTRLTVL.

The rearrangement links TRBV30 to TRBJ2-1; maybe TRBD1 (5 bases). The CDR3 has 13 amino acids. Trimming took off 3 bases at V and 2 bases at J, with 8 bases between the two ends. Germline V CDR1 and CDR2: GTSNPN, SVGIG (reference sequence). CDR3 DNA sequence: TGTGCCTGGAGCCAGGGCGCCTACAATGAGCAGTTCTTC. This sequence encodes CAWSQGAYNEQFF. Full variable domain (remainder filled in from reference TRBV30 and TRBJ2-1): SQTIHQWPATLVQPVGSPLSLECTVEGTSNPNLYWYRQAAGRGLQLLFYSVGIGQISSEVPQNLSASRPQDRQFILSSKKLLLSDSGFYLCAWSQGAYNEQFFGPGTRLTVL.

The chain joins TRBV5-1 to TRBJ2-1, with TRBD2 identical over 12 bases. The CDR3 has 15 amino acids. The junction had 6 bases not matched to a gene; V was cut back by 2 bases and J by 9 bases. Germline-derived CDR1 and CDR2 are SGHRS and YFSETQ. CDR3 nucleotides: TGCGCCAGCAGCTTAACTAGCGGGGGGCCGGTTGAGCAGTTCTTC. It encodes CASSLTSGGPVEQFF.

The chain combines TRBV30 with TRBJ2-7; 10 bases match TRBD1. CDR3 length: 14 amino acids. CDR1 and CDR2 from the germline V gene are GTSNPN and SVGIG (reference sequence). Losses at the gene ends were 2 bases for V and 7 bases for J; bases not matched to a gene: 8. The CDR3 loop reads CAWSTGQGSGEQYF. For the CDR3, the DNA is TGTGCCTGGAGTACGGGACAGGGGTCGGGAGAGCAGTACTTC.

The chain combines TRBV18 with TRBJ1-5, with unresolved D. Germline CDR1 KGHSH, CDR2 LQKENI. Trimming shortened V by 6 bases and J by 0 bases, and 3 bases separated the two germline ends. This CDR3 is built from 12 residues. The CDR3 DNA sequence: TGTGCCAGCTCTCCTAGCAATCAGCCCCAGCATTTT. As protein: CASSPSNQPQHF.

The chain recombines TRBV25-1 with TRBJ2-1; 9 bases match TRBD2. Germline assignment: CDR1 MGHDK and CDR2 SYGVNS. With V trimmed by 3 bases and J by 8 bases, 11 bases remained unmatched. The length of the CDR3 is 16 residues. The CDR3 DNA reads TGTGCCAGCAGTGATCGGGGGAGCGGGGGGACGGATGAGCAGTTCTTC. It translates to CASSDRGSGGTDEQFF.

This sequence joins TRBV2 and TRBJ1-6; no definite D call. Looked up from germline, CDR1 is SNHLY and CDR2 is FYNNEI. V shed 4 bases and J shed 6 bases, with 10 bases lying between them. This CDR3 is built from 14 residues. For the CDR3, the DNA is TGTGCCAGCAGTGTTGATCCGCCTAATTCACCCCTCCACTTT. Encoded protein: CASSVDPPNSPLHF.

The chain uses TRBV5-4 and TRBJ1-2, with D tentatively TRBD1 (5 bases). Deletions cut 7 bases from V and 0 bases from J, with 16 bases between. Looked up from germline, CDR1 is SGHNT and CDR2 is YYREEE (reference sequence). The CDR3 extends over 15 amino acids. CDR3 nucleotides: TGTGCCAGCTTGAACCCGGGGCCTCCTAACTATGGCTACACCTTC. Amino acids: CASLNPGPPNYGYTF.